One T cell receptor (beta chain) is described in this entry. The authors' processing: The assay estimated nucleated cells by amplifying reference gene primers. Clones were read by immunoSEQ multiplex PCR, and TCRdb kept only the in-frame ones, dropping some. For V, J and clone size, that table is used; D and trimming come from the DNA. The data show about 64,000 clones, approximately 80% seen once. Germline values: CDR1 MDHEN, CDR2 SYDVKM. The CDR3 consists of 14 residues. With V trimmed by 5 bases and J by 13 bases, 11 bases remained unmatched. The record originates from a study of blood T cell repertoires in COVID-19. Turning to the study itself: The United States, Italy and Spain supplied acute and convalescent COVID-19 samples. T cells, B-cell-depleted T cells, or PBMCs supplied cDNA or gDNA.

The specimen was peripheral blood. This clonotype originated in a human donor in a cohort sampled during active COVID-19. The rearrangement joins TRBV28 to TRBJ1-6, with TRBD1 matching 7 bases. The CDR3 sequence is CASSPDRALSPLHF. In DNA form, the CDR3 reads TGTGCCAGCAGTCCCGACAGGGCCCTTAGCCCCCTCCACTTT.